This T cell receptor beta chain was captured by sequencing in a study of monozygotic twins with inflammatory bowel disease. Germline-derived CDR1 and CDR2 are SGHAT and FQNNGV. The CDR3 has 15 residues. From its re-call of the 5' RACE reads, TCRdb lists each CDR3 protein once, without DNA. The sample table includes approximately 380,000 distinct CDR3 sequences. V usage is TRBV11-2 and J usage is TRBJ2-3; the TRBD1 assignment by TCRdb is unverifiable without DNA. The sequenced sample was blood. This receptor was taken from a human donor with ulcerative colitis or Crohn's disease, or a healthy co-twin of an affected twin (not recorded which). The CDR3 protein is CASSWAGDLADTQYF.